The entry that follows covers one TCR beta chain sequence. The CDR3 is 17 residues long. The source of the sample is a study of blood T cell repertoires in COVID-19. Study as a whole: T cells, B-cell-depleted T cells, or PBMCs supplied cDNA or gDNA.

In the source study's methods: Reference gene primer amplification gave nucleated cell count estimates. Libraries were prepared by immunoSEQ multiplex PCR; TCRdb keeps only in-frame clonotypes and omits some of them. For V, J and clone size, that table is used; D and trimming come from the DNA. This table holds about 180,000 clones, roughly 82% found once. Sequences were obtained from peripheral blood. The chain uses TRBV12-1 and TRBJ1-1. TRBV12-1 is flagged as a pseudogene. This clonotype originated in a woman aged 65 to 85 with acute or convalescent COVID-19. The CDR3 reads CASSFPHIAERDTEAFF. The CDR3 DNA is TGTGCCAGCAGCTTCCCACACATTGCCGAGCGGGACACTGAAGCTTTCTTT.